This TCR beta chain originates from a study of T-cell reconstitution after alpha-beta-depleted transplantation in children. V was clipped by 4 bases and J by 5 bases, with 17 bases between them. This CDR3 spans 15 amino acids. In germline, CDR1 is SNHLY, CDR2 FYNNEI. Preparation of the TCRbeta library used unique molecular identifiers. MiXCR, run by TCRdb on the PCR reads, gives a single entry per CDR3 protein. The data show about a million distinct CDR3 sequences, about 31% seen once. Study-level results: The origin of high day-60 TCRbeta diversity in some patients lay in surviving recipient T cells and thymic progenitors. The study reportedly traced alpha-beta T cells about two months after transplant to several hundred expanded graft clones. It was newly produced T cells that mostly accounted for T-cell counts and diversity one year after transplant.

A note on this clonotype: Its antigen is unidentified.

The chain joins TRBV2 to TRBJ2-5, with D unresolved. The receptor was isolated from a boy under three years old who had a stem cell transplant for SCID, so the T cells may come from the graft donor. This material consisted of PBMCs, mostly from graft donor cells, taken 360 days after TCRalphabeta/CD19-depleted stem cell transplant. CDR3: CASSALGPSGETQYF. CDR3 coding DNA: TGTGCCAGCAGTGCCCTAGGCCCCAGTGGGGAGACCCAGTACTTC.